Included here is one T cell receptor beta chain sequence, with context. The antigen is not known. Trimming took 8 bases from V and 2 from J; bases not matched to a gene: 8. The CDR3 covers 15 residues. The germline CDR1 and CDR2 sequences are SEHNR and FQNEAQ (reference sequence). This entry comes from a study of siplizumab effects on memory and regulatory T cells. Study findings and constraints: Among sequences traceable to unstimulated CD4+ memory cells, alloreactive ones were significantly reduced by siplizumab. A mean of about 69% of mappable alloreactive CD4+ clones were Treg-derived with siplizumab, compared with approximately 29% in controls. There was no confirmation of the suppressive function of proliferating Tregs from siplizumab cultures.

Each sample yielded about 9.2 x 10^4 assayed TCR templates. Sequencing was performed with immunoSEQ multiplex PCR; in TCRdb, only in-frame clones are kept and a portion is missing. Of about 120,000 clones in the sample, 85% to 95% were seen once. The chain employs TRBV7-9 and TRBJ2-1; 8 positions match TRBD1. This clonotype originated in a human donor in good health. Source material: non-Treg CD4+ T cells sorted from blood. The CDR3 is CASHSGQGTYNEQFF. CDR3 DNA sequence: TGTGCCAGCCATTCCGGACAGGGAACCTACAATGAGCAGTTCTTC.